The 21 T cell receptor beta chains below were found in one sample sequenced in a study of T cell changes during pregnancy in multiple sclerosis (dated by TCRdb to between 2018 and 2021). Libraries were constructed by the immunoSEQ multiplex PCR assay. TCRdb carries this immuneACCESS record with in-frame sequences only. Its versions omit some clonotypes, under half of them owing to an unresolved V gene in the studies checked, with the rest unexplained. This sample is represented by tens of thousands of clones; 92% of them were singletons. The top ten constitute approximately 3.3% of the sample. The sample was peripheral blood, taken after pregnancy. All receptors come from a female donor in good health, enrolled as a control in a pregnancy study.

This clone was counted a single time. The V call is TRBV7-9, the J call TRBJ1-5; the match to TRBD1 covers 7 bases. CDR3 length: 15 amino acids. Germline CDR1 is SEHNR and CDR2 is FQNEAQ (reference sequence). J lost 4 bases, V lost 1 base, and 4 bases had no gene match. This CDR3 is CASSLGETGNQPQHF. The CDR3 DNA is TGTGCCAGCAGCTTAGGGGAGACAGGGAATCAGCCCCAGCATTTT.

The chain joins TRBV28 to TRBJ1-5, with D maybe TRBD1 (6 bases). From germline, CDR1 is MDHEN and CDR2 SYDVKM. This CDR3 spans 13 amino acids. Trimming took 7 bases from V and 4 from J, leaving 11 bases between them. The CDR3 nucleotides are TGTGCCAGCAACCGGCAGGGGAATCAGCCCCAGCATTTT. Translation: CASNRQGNQPQHF.

The chain joins TRBV29-1 to TRBJ1-2, with 7 nucleotides matching TRBD1. The CDR3 totals 13 residues. CDR1 and CDR2 (germline): SQVTM, ANQGSEA. The V segment lost 7 bases and the J segment 1 base; nucleotides outside the gene matches: 6. The chain's CDR3 is CSADRDVNYGYTF. DNA for the CDR3: TGCAGCGCCGACAGGGACGTTAACTATGGCTACACCTTC.

The chain uses TRBV2 and TRBJ2-1; TRBD1 is a possible D gene (5 bases). Germline V gene lookup returns CDR1 SNHLY and CDR2 FYNNEI. Trimming took off 7 bases at V and 4 bases at J, with 11 bases between the two ends. The CDR3 is made up of 13 amino acids. The CDR3 here is CASIRDSYNEQFF. The CDR3 coding sequence is TGTGCCAGCATTAGAGACAGTTACAATGAGCAGTTCTTC.

The rearrangement links TRBV29-1 to TRBJ2-2; 8 bases align to TRBD1. Germline CDR1 and CDR2: SQVTM and ANQGSEA. Trimming at V came to 7 bases and at J to 7 bases, leaving 8 bases not matched to a gene. This CDR3 region has 13 residues. CDR3 coding DNA: TGCAGCGCCCGGACAGGGACTCGCGGGGAGCTGTTTTTT. Translated, it gives CSARTGTRGELFF.

This clone was recorded only once. The V and J genes are TRBV27 and TRBJ2-3, with TRBD1 identical over 7 bases. The V gene's germline CDR1 is MNHEY and CDR2 SMNVEV (reference sequence). J lost 3 bases, V lost 4 bases, and 7 bases had no gene match. The CDR3 loop spans 15 amino acids. CDR3 nucleotides: TGTGCCAGCAGTTCAAGACAGGGTGGAACAGATACGCAGTATTTT. Protein product: CASSSRQGGTDTQYF.

The chain employs TRBV25-1 and TRBJ2-2; 9 bases are a match to TRBD1. Losses at the gene ends were 6 bases for V and 5 bases for J; bases not matched to a gene: 4. This CDR3 has 14 residues. Germline lookup yields CDR1 MGHDK and CDR2 SYGVNS. CDR3 sequence: CASSRQGDTGELFF. The DNA for the CDR3 is TGTGCCAGCAGCCGACAGGGGGATACCGGGGAGCTGTTTTTT.

This rearrangement joins TRBV9 to TRBJ2-7; no reliable D call. This CDR3 has 15 residues. The V and J ends lost 0 bases and 0 bases respectively, with 10 bases between them. Germline-derived CDR1 and CDR2 are SGDLS and YYNGEE. The CDR3 bases are TGTGCCAGCAGCGTAGGGTCGCGGCTCTCCTACGAGCAGTACTTC. Its translation is CASSVGSRLSYEQYF. The whole variable domain, filled in from reference TRBV9 and TRBJ2-7, reads DSGVTQTPKHLITATGQRVTLRCSPRSGDLSVYWYQQSLDQGLQFLIQYYNGEERAKGNILERFSAQQFPDLHSELNLSSLELGDSALYFCASSVGSRLSYEQYFGPGTRLTVT.

V and J are TRBV7-2 and TRBJ2-7; 8 nucleotides line up with TRBD2. The V segment lost 5 bases and the J segment 7 bases; nucleotides outside the gene matches: 13. The length of the CDR3 is 15 residues. Germline CDR1 SGHTA, CDR2 FQGNSA. CDR3 nucleotide sequence: TGTGCCAGCAGCGGGGACGCGGGGGGCCTGAGGGAGCAGTACTTC. Translated: CASSGDAGGLREQYF.

The chain couples TRBV2 to TRBJ1-2; D is ambiguous. This CDR3 region has 13 residues. Germline loops: CDR1 SNHLY, CDR2 FYNNEI. The ends were cut back, 3 bases at V and 2 bases at J, with 7 bases in the middle. The CDR3 region has the DNA TGTGCCAGCAGTGACAGGTGGAACTATGGCTACACCTTC. Its protein product is CASSDRWNYGYTF.

The chain couples TRBV6-5 to TRBJ2-3; weak D call: TRBD2 (5 bases). V dropped 3 bases and J dropped 2 bases, with 9 bases sitting between them. The CDR3 has 14 residues. The germline V gene has CDR1 MNHEY and CDR2 SVGAGI. CDR3 DNA: TGTGCCAGCAGTTATGAGGGATTCACAGATACGCAGTATTTT. Translated, it gives CASSYEGFTDTQYF.

The V gene is TRBV4-1, the J gene TRBJ2-2, with TRBD2 matching over 8 bases. Germline-derived CDR1 and CDR2 are MGHRA and YSYEKL. With V trimmed by 1 base and J by 6 bases, 10 bases remained unmatched. The CDR3 length is 17 residues. CDR3 sequence reads: CASSQGRRGGRAGELFF. The CDR3 DNA follows: TGCGCCAGCAGCCAAGGGCGACGGGGGGGCCGGGCCGGGGAGCTGTTTTTT.

This chain connects TRBV4-1 to TRBJ1-1, with D unclear. Deletions cut 0 bases from V and 11 bases from J, with 7 bases between. The CDR3 has 11 amino acids. In germline, CDR1 is MGHRA, CDR2 YSYEKL. The CDR3 bases are TGCGCCAGCAGCCAAGACTGGAGGGCTTTCTTT. Protein: CASSQDWRAFF.

The chain has TRBV28 and TRBJ2-1, with TRBD2 matching 12 bases. V was clipped by 4 bases and J by 9 bases; unmatched bases: 13. Germline V gives CDR1 MDHEN, CDR2 SYDVKM. CDR3 length: 17 residues. The CDR3 coding sequence is TGTGCCAGCAGTTCCTCGGAGGCTAGCGGGAGGGGGGCTGAGCAGTTCTTC. Translating gives CASSSSEASGRGAEQFF.

The gene calls are TRBV9 and TRBJ2-2; D not certain. Germline CDR1 is SGDLS and CDR2 is YYNGEE. V lost 3 bases to trimming and J lost 8 bases, with 11 bases between them. This CDR3 contains 13 residues. CDR3 sequence reads: CASSETNPGELFF. The CDR3 region has the DNA TGTGCCAGCAGCGAGACAAACCCGGGGGAGCTGTTTTTT.

The chain couples TRBV27 to TRBJ1-2; 11 bases fit TRBD1. The CDR3 has 14 residues. Germline V lookup: CDR1 MNHEY, CDR2 SMNVEV (reference sequence). The J segment lost 3 bases and the V segment lost 4 bases, leaving 1 base of the junction unmatched. CDR3 sequence (DNA): TGTGCCAGCAGTTGGGGACAGGGGGACTATGGCTACACCTTC. Translating gives CASSWGQGDYGYTF.

This chain uses TRBV6-6 with TRBJ1-1; 9 positions agree with TRBD1. This CDR3 is built from 14 residues. CDR1 and CDR2 (germline): MNHNY, SVGAGI (reference sequence). The trim removed 6 bases at V and 1 base at J, leaving 3 bases unmatched. CDR3 coding DNA: TGTGCCAGCAGGCGGACAGGGGAGAACACTGAAGCTTTCTTT. This sequence encodes CASRRTGENTEAFF.

This sequence joins TRBV7-6 and TRBJ2-7, with a tentative D call TRBD1 (6 bases). The CDR3 runs 16 residues. Looked up from germline, CDR1 is SGHVS and CDR2 is FNYEAQ. V lost 5 bases, J lost 5 bases, and 22 bases lay in between. The CDR3 DNA sequence: TGTGCCAGCAGCCAAACCGGGACACCCTCCGTCGACGAGCAGTACTTC. This gives the protein CASSQTGTPSVDEQYF.

This chain uses TRBV7-8 with TRBJ1-2; D possibly corresponds to TRBD1 (5 bases). This CDR3 is 15 amino acids long. CDR1 is SGHVS and CDR2 is FQNEAQ in the germline V gene. Trimming stripped 0 bases from V and 3 bases from J, with 11 bases between. In DNA form, the CDR3 reads TGTGCCAGCAGCTTAGCGGAGGGGTCCTACTATGGCTACACCTTC. Protein product: CASSLAEGSYYGYTF.

The chain is built from TRBV7-2 and TRBJ2-7; a possible D gene is TRBD1 (5 bases). The CDR3 runs 14 residues. With 1 base removed from V and 6 bases from J, the gap between germline ends came to 13 bases. Germline V CDR1 and CDR2: SGHTA, FQGNSA. In DNA, the CDR3 is TGTGCCAGCAGCTTAGTGGGGCTCTTCTCCGAGCAGTACTTC. It specifies CASSLVGLFSEQYF.

The chain combines TRBV10-2 with TRBJ2-1; D is perhaps TRBD2 (6 bases). Germline CDR1 and CDR2: WSHSY and SAAADI. With 8 bases removed from V and 0 bases from J, the gap between germline ends came to 14 bases. There are 15 residues in the CDR3. CDR3 nucleotide sequence: TGCGCCAGCTGCCGGGACGGGAGCTCCTACAATGAGCAGTTCTTC. Translating gives CASCRDGSSYNEQFF.